Below are 30 T cell receptor beta chains sequenced from a single sample in a study of T-cell reconstitution after alpha-beta-depleted transplantation in children. For TCRbeta, the library was prepared with unique molecular identifiers. TCRdb re-called the PCR reads through MiXCR, storing one row per CDR3 protein. The sample holds some 200,000 distinct CDR3 sequences; roughly a tenth are singletons and the top ten take about 30%. The sequenced sample was PBMCs, obtained before TCRalphabeta/CD19-depleted stem cell transplant. These TCRs come from a child under two years old with acute myeloid leukemia, due to receive a stem cell transplant.

There are many counts of this clonotype. The V gene is TRBV20-1, the J gene TRBJ2-1; possible D gene TRBD1, 5 bases. The CDR3 is 12 residues long. V lost 3 bases, J lost 5 bases, and 8 bases lay in between. Germline V gene data show CDR1 as DFQATT and CDR2 as SNEGSKA (reference sequence). The CDR3 sequence: CSASPDNNEQFF. The CDR3 DNA is TGCAGTGCTAGTCCGGACAACAATGAGCAGTTCTTC.

The CDR3 protein is CSVERQGSNGEAFF. The DNA of the CDR3 is TGCAGCGTTGAACGACAGGGAAGTAATGGTGAAGCTTTCTTT. The rearrangement uses TRBV29-1 and TRBJ1-1; 7 nucleotides line up with TRBD1. V gave up 2 bases and J gave up 7 bases; unmatched junction bases: 10. From germline, CDR1 is SQVTM and CDR2 ANQGSEA. The CDR3 is 14 residues long.

This clonotype has ten or more counts. The chain recombines TRBV20-1 with TRBJ1-6; 8 nucleotides align to TRBD1. J lost 13 bases, V lost 6 bases, and 17 bases had no gene match. The V gene's germline CDR1 is DFQATT and CDR2 SNEGSKA (reference sequence). CDR3 length: 15 residues. CDR3 in amino acids: CSATDRGHQSSPLHF. The CDR3 DNA reads TGCAGTGCCACCGACAGGGGTCATCAGTCAAGTCCCCTCCACTTT.

This clonotype has more than one count but fewer than ten. J is TRBJ1-6 and V is TRBV6-5, with TRBD1 identical over 9 bases. This CDR3 contains 15 residues. Trimming took 2 bases from V and 10 from J; bases not matched to a gene: 6. Germline CDR1 reads MNHEY; CDR2 reads SVGAGI. CDR3 DNA sequence: TGTGCCAGCAGTTACGGGACAGGGTCTCAGTCACCCCTCCACTTT. Translation: CASSYGTGSQSPLHF.

About this clonotype itself: With a much larger clone just one base away, this may be a read error. The gene calls are TRBV14 and TRBJ2-1, with TRBD2 matching over 8 bases. CDR1 and CDR2 (germline): SGHDN, FVKESK. The CDR3 extends over 15 amino acids. The CDR3 reads CVSSRSGSSYNEQFF. CDR3 bases: TGTGTCAGCAGCCGGAGCGGGAGCTCCTACAATGAGCAGTTCTTC.

This clonotype was found many times. The rearrangement links TRBV29-1 to TRBJ1-6; 8 bases are a match to TRBD1. J gave up 5 bases and V 6 bases, and 6 bases lay outside the gene matches. In germline, CDR1 is SQVTM, CDR2 ANQGSEA. The CDR3 is 14 amino acids. In DNA form, the CDR3 reads TGCAGCGTCCAGGGGGCTGGGGATAATTCACCCCTCCACTTT. Translation gives CSVQGAGDNSPLHF.

This clonotype came up many times. The chain links TRBV12-3 or TRBV12-4 to TRBJ2-1, with 14 nucleotides matching TRBD2. V gave up 8 bases and J gave up 12 bases; unmatched junction bases: 12. This CDR3 contains 15 residues. CDR3 nucleotides: TGTGCCAGCGGGAACCCGGGACTAGCGGGGGCGGGGCAGTTCTTC. Amino acids: CASGNPGLAGAGQFF.

This clonotype was counted many times. The J gene is TRBJ2-3, the V gene TRBV12-3 or TRBV12-4, with D perhaps matching TRBD2 (6 bases). The CDR3 totals 14 residues. V was clipped by 6 bases and J by 0 bases, with 10 bases between them. This CDR3 is CASRPAGSTDTQYF. The DNA of the CDR3 is TGTGCCAGCAGACCGGCGGGGAGCACAGATACGCAGTATTTT.

This clonotype showed up many times. CDR3: CSARGAGTLFLNQPQHF. CDR3 sequence (DNA): TGCAGTGCTAGAGGTGCCGGGACACTATTTCTCAATCAGCCCCAGCATTTT. The V gene is TRBV20-1, the J gene TRBJ1-5; possible D gene TRBD1, 6 bases. The V and J ends lost 1 base and 3 bases respectively, with 19 bases between them. This CDR3 is built from 17 residues. Germline values: CDR1 DFQATT, CDR2 SNEGSKA (reference sequence).

This clonotype was seen a few times. V gene TRBV18 combines with J gene TRBJ1-1, with D possibly TRBD1 on 5 matching bases. CDR1 is KGHSH, CDR2 LQKENI, per germline. V shed 3 bases and J shed 3 bases, with 11 bases lying between them. The CDR3 length is 14 residues. In nucleotides, the CDR3 is TGTGCCAGCTCACCTAACGGGGGAGACACTGAAGCTTTCTTT. Its protein is CASSPNGGDTEAFF.

With regard to this clonotype: One end of the junction varies from germline; a read error may be responsible. V gene TRBV24-1 combines with J gene TRBJ2-1, with 12 nucleotides matching TRBD2. The length of the CDR3 is 14 residues. Germline CDR1 is KGHDR and CDR2 is SFDVKD. Here the CDR3 reads CTTGGLAGLDEQFF. The CDR3 DNA sequence: TGTACCACCGGAGGACTAGCGGGACTGGATGAGCAGTTCTTC.

This clonotype was detected ten times or more. The CDR3 bases are TGTGCCAGCAGTGTCCACGGGACAGGAGGCCCTTGGTACGAGCAGTACTTC. Residues: CASSVHGTGGPWYEQYF. V and J are TRBV6-1 and TRBJ2-7; 8 positions match TRBD1. The CDR3 extends over 17 amino acids. Germline V gene lookup returns CDR1 MNHNS and CDR2 SASEGT. V shed 4 bases, J shed 4 bases, and the junction held 15 bases outside the gene matches.

The chain joins TRBV12-3 or TRBV12-4 to TRBJ2-1; no definite D call. This CDR3 has 17 residues. Trimming stripped 4 bases from V and 0 bases from J, with 16 bases between. CDR3 residues: CASSWAPRSSSYNEQFF. CDR3 bases: TGTGCCAGCAGTTGGGCCCCGCGGAGTAGCTCCTACAATGAGCAGTTCTTC.

This clonotype was seen repeatedly, ten times or more. The chain employs TRBV20-1 and TRBJ2-3, with 10 bases that match TRBD1. The germline V gene has CDR1 DFQATT and CDR2 SNEGSKA (reference sequence). CDR3 size: 16 residues. The ends lost 3 bases at V and 3 bases at J; junction bases unmatched: 9. CDR3 nucleotide sequence: TGCAGTGCTAGGGCCCCCGGGACAGGGGCAACAGATACGCAGTATTTT. This codes for CSARAPGTGATDTQYF.

At least ten counts were recorded for this clonotype. This sequence joins TRBV20-1 and TRBJ2-2; D could derive from TRBD1 or TRBD2 (6 bases each). The CDR3 loop spans 14 amino acids. V was cut by 5 bases and J by 5 bases, with 15 bases left in between. Germline loops: CDR1 DFQATT, CDR2 SNEGSKA (reference sequence). The CDR3 DNA reads as TGCAGTGCTCAACAGGGTGGGGGGACCGGGGAGCTGTTTTTT. Amino acid sequence: CSAQQGGGTGELFF.

On this clonotype: A read error may be the cause here, since a much bigger clone is one base away. V usage is TRBV7-2 and J usage is TRBJ2-5; 8 nucleotides line up with TRBD2. The CDR3 is 14 amino acids. Germline V gene data show CDR1 as SGHTA and CDR2 as FQGNSA. Trimming cost V 0 bases and J 5 bases; bases outside gene matches: 2. The CDR3 DNA follows: TGTGCCAGCAGCTTAGCGCCGGGGGGGGAGACCCAGTACTTC. This gives the protein CASSLAPGGETQYF.

This clonotype has at least ten counts. V is TRBV6-2 or TRBV6-3 and J is TRBJ2-7, with 7 bases matching TRBD2. After removal of 7 bases from V and 2 bases from J, the junction contained 14 bases not matched to a gene. CDR3 length: 16 amino acids. Germline CDR1 and CDR2: MNHEY and SVGEGT. CDR3 DNA: TGTGCCAGCACCCAACGAGTAGCGGGCTTTACCTACGAGCAGTACTTC. Translated: CASTQRVAGFTYEQYF.

This clonotype was counted at least ten times. This rearrangement joins TRBV12-3 or TRBV12-4 to TRBJ1-5; 8 bases are a match to TRBD1. V was clipped by 6 bases and J by 5 bases; unmatched bases: 9. CDR3 length equals 15 residues. The CDR3 region has the DNA TGTGCCAGCAGCCCTTTTCGGGACAGGCATCAGCCCCAGCATTTT. This codes for CASSPFRDRHQPQHF.

CDR3 in DNA: TGTGCCAGCAGTCCCGGACAGATTTTCTCCTACGAGCAGTACTTC. It is translated as CASSPGQIFSYEQYF. The chain employs TRBV27 and TRBJ2-7, with a weak D call TRBD1 (6 bases). The V gene's germline CDR1 is MNHEY and CDR2 SMNVEV (reference sequence). V was trimmed by 5 bases and J by 0 bases, leaving 14 bases between them. The CDR3 has 15 amino acids.

Many counts were recorded for this clonotype. This chain links TRBV5-1 with TRBJ1-4; no reliable D call. CDR3 size: 14 residues. Trimming removed 0 bases at V and 4 bases at J, with 7 bases between. Per the germline V gene, CDR1 is SGHRS and CDR2 is YFSETQ. CDR3 loop: CASSLDSINEKLFF. The DNA for the CDR3 is TGCGCCAGCAGCTTGGACAGCATTAATGAAAAACTGTTTTTT. The complete variable domain, with remaining parts taken from reference TRBV5-1 and TRBJ1-4, reads KAGVTQTPRYLIKTRGQQVTLSCSPISGHRSVSWYQQTPGQGLQFLFEYFSETQRNKGNFPGRFSGRQFSNSRSEMNVSTLELGDSALYLCASSLDSINEKLFFGSGTQLSVL.

This clonotype has at least ten counts. The chain's CDR3 is CSAEDRWNTEAFF. CDR3 in DNA: TGCAGTGCCGAGGACAGATGGAACACTGAAGCTTTCTTT. The chain links TRBV20-1 to TRBJ1-1, with a weak D call TRBD1 (6 bases). The CDR3 extends over 13 amino acids. Trimming cost V 6 bases and J 1 base, with 12 bases left between them. Per the germline V gene, CDR1 is DFQATT and CDR2 is SNEGSKA (reference sequence).

This clonotype has a handful of counts. This rearrangement joins TRBV6-5 to TRBJ2-2; D uncertain. The CDR3 loop spans 14 amino acids. V lost 2 bases, J lost 1 base, and 5 bases lay in between. The germline V gene encodes CDR1 MNHEY and CDR2 SVGAGI. CDR3 sequence reads: CASSYMGNTGELFF. CDR3 in DNA: TGTGCCAGCAGTTACATGGGGAACACCGGGGAGCTGTTTTTT.

This clonotype has a handful of counts. The gene calls are TRBV11-3 and TRBJ2-6; D gene unclear. This CDR3 contains 15 residues. V was shortened by 4 bases and J by 2 bases, with 9 bases between the two germline ends. CDR1 and CDR2 from the germline V gene are SGHNT and YENEEA. CDR3 DNA sequence: TGTGCCAGCAGCTATACAAGGCCTGGGGCCAACGTCCTGACTTTC. Its protein product is CASSYTRPGANVLTF.

This clonotype was seen many times. The CDR3 sequence: CASLIEGGGNIQYF. As DNA, the CDR3 is TGTGCCAGTTTGATTGAGGGCGGTGGGAACATTCAGTACTTC. The chain employs TRBV2 and TRBJ2-4; tentatively, D is TRBD2 (5 bases). CDR1 is SNHLY, CDR2 FYNNEI, per germline. CDR3 length equals 14 residues. Between the trimmed V and J ends, which lost 9 bases and 7 bases, there was a span of 19 bases.

This clonotype was counted ten times or more. This rearrangement joins TRBV12-3 or TRBV12-4 to TRBJ2-4; unclear D gene. This CDR3 contains 16 residues. The V and J ends lost 1 base and 1 base respectively, with 11 bases between them. CDR3 amino acids: CASSLVLLGAKNIQYF. CDR3 nucleotides: TGTGCCAGCAGTTTAGTCCTCTTGGGGGCCAAAAACATTCAGTACTTC.

This clonotype came up many times. The rearrangement links TRBV6-5 to TRBJ2-1, with 9 nucleotides matching TRBD2. With V trimmed by 11 bases and J by 7 bases, 15 bases remained unmatched. The germline CDR1 and CDR2 sequences are MNHEY and SVGAGI. There are 15 residues in the CDR3. Written as DNA, the CDR3 is TGTGCCGGCCCCCCGGTGGGTAGCGGGGGTAATGAGCAGTTCTTC. Translation gives CAGPPVGSGGNEQFF.

V usage is TRBV10-3 and J usage is TRBJ2-1; TRBD2 matches 13 bases. This CDR3 is built from 15 residues. The germline CDR1 and CDR2 sequences are ENHRY and SYGVKD. Germline trimming cut 6 bases from V and 7 bases from J; bases unmatched to any gene: 6. The CDR3: CAISLGLAGANEQFF. As DNA, the CDR3 is TGTGCCATCAGCCTCGGACTAGCGGGAGCAAATGAGCAGTTCTTC.

This clonotype was seen at least ten times. CDR3 coding DNA: TGCAGCGGACTAGCGGGAGGGAACACCGGGGAGCTGTTTTTT. Translating it yields CSGLAGGNTGELFF. The chain employs TRBV20-1 and TRBJ2-2; 14 nucleotides align to TRBD2. Germline V gene data show CDR1 as DFQATT and CDR2 as SNEGSKA (reference sequence). The CDR3 extends over 14 amino acids.

This clonotype was picked up many times. V usage is TRBV12-3 or TRBV12-4 and J usage is TRBJ2-5; no firm D call. Trimming cost V 2 bases and J 7 bases, with 11 bases left between them. This CDR3 is 13 amino acids long. The CDR3 nucleotides are TGTGCCAGCAGTTTACGGGCCAAGGGGACCCAGTACTTC. As protein: CASSLRAKGTQYF.

This clonotype was counted ten times or more. V and J are TRBV7-2 and TRBJ2-1, with 7 bases fitting TRBD2. J was trimmed by 9 bases and V by 4 bases; bases with no gene match: 12. Germline V CDR1 and CDR2: SGHTA, FQGNSA. CDR3 size: 15 residues. The CDR3 protein is CASSWEGVGFSEQFF. The CDR3 DNA sequence: TGTGCCAGCAGCTGGGAGGGAGTGGGTTTTAGTGAGCAGTTCTTC. Looking up the rest from reference TRBV7-2 and TRBJ2-1 gives the full variable domain: GAGVSQSPSNKVTEKGKDVELRCDPISGHTALYWYRQSLGQGLEFLIYFQGNSAPDKSGLPSDRFSAERTGGSVSTLTIQRTQQEDSAVYLCASSWEGVGFSEQFFGPGTRLTVL.